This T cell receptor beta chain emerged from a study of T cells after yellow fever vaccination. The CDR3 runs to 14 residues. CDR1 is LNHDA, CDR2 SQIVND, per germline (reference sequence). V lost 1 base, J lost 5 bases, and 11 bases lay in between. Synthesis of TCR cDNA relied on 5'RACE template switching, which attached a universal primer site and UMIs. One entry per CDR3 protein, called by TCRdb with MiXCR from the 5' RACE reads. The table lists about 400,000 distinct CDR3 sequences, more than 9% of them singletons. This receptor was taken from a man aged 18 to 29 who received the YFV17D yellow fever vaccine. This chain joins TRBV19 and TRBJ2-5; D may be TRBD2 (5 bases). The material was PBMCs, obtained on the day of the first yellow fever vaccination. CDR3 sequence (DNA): TGTGCCAGTAGTATAGTTGAGGGTTTGGAGACCCAGTACTTC. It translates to CASSIVEGLETQYF.